This T cell receptor beta chain is drawn from a study of blood T cell repertoires in COVID-19. Overall study context: Researchers got acute and convalescent COVID-19 samples from the United States, Italy and Spain. PBMCs, B-cell-depleted T cells, or T cells provided the cDNA or gDNA that made up the material.

Under the authors' procedure: Amplifying reference gene primers gave estimates of nucleated cell counts. The protocol was immunoSEQ multiplex PCR, while the TCRdb copy is restricted to in-frame clones and leaves out a portion. Clone size and V and J calls were adopted from that table, with D and trimming inferred from the DNA. Of over 60,000 clones listed, about 80% are singletons. There are 14 residues in the CDR3. Trimming cost V 5 bases and J 5 bases; bases outside gene matches: 7. The germline CDR1 and CDR2 sequences are KGHSH and LQKENI. By share, this clone ranks as medium-sized (0.01 to 0.1%). The sample was peripheral blood. The rearrangement links TRBV18 to TRBJ1-1; TRBD1 matches 8 bases. This TCR was recovered from an older man with active or convalescent COVID-19. This CDR3 reads CASSEGQDWTEAFF. In nucleotides, the CDR3 is TGTGCCAGCTCAGAGGGACAGGATTGGACTGAAGCTTTCTTT.